The rows below give T cell receptor beta chains drawn from one sample of a study of PD-1 blockade in classical Hodgkin lymphoma. Produced via immunoSEQ multiplex PCR; TCRdb's table is partial and in-frame only. There are around 13,000 clones in the sample; 85% to 90% occur only once, and 0.5% to 0.65% lies in the top ten. The sequences come from CD4+ T cells from blood, collected at baseline. The receptors were gathered from a human donor with classical Hodgkin lymphoma. The CDR3 runs from the conserved cysteine through the conserved F or W. D genes are given only for firm matches. Clone size is not always given. Where it is, it says once, few, many or a class for expanded clones.

V gene	D gene	clone size	J gene	CDR3 length	CDR3 DNA	CDR3 protein
TRBV6-1	NA	NA	TRBJ2-1	13	TGTGCCAGCAGTGAAGGATTCGGGACACAGCAGTTCTTC	CASSEGFGTQQFF
TRBV9	NA	once	TRBJ2-5	15	TGTGCCAGCAGCCCCCTCGGGGGAACCCAAGAGACCCAGTACTTC	CASSPLGGTQETQYF
TRBV5-6	NA	few	TRBJ1-1	15	TGTGCCAGCATCCGCCGCCAGGGCGTGGGCACTGAAGCTTTCTTT	CASIRRQGVGTEAFF
TRBV5-1	TRBD1	NA	TRBJ2-1	15	TGCGCCAGCAGCTTTACAGGGGGCTCGGACAATGAGCAGTTCTTC	CASSFTGGSDNEQFF
TRBV30	NA	NA	TRBJ2-7	11	TGTGCCTGGATGACGGCTTACGAGCAGTACTTC	CAWMTAYEQYF
TRBV30	TRBD1	NA	TRBJ2-1	18	TGTGCCTGGGGTACCAAGGCCCACCGGGACAGAAGTCCCAATGAGCAGTTCTTC	CAWGTKAHRDRSPNEQFF
TRBV10-2	NA	NA	TRBJ2-7	13	TGCGCCAGCAGTGACGGCGGACCCTACGAGCAGTACTTC	CASSDGGPYEQYF
TRBV7-9	NA	NA	TRBJ1-1	14	TGTGCCAGCAGCCAAACAAACCGCGACACTGAAGCTTTCTTT	CASSQTNRDTEAFF
TRBV4-1	NA	NA	TRBJ1-5	13	TGCGCCAGCAGCCAACTCTTGGAGCCTCCCCAGCATTTT	CASSQLLEPPQHF
TRBV5-8	TRBD1	NA	TRBJ2-5	19	TGTGCCAGCAGCTCTGGACAGGGGGCTTTTTTCTTCTTACAAGAGACCCAGTACTTC	CASSSGQGAFFFLQETQYF
TRBV7-9	NA	NA	TRBJ1-1	15	TGTGCCAGCAGCCCACCCACAGGCCGGGGCACTGAAGCTTTCTTT	CASSPPTGRGTEAFF
TRBV5-1	NA	NA	TRBJ1-2	15	TGCGCCAGCAGCTTGTCGGTAGATGTAAGATATGGCTACACCTTC	CASSLSVDVRYGYTF
TRBV11-2	NA	NA	TRBJ2-7	13	TGTGCCAGCAGCCCGTCAACGGCCCTCGAGCAGTACTTC	CASSPSTALEQYF
TRBV28	NA	NA	TRBJ2-2	15	TGTGCCAGCAGTTTACTACTATGGAGCGCCGGGGAGCTGTTTTTT	CASSLLLWSAGELFF
TRBV28	NA	NA	TRBJ1-5	15	TGTGCCAGCATCTCCCCTCAGGGTGGCAATCAGCCCCAGCATTTT	CASISPQGGNQPQHF
TRBV2	NA	NA	TRBJ1-4	14	TGTGCCAGCAGTGATTTGGGGGTTTGGGAAAAACTGTTTTTT	CASSDLGVWEKLFF
TRBV6-1	NA	NA	TRBJ2-7	14	TGTGCCAGCAGTGTTATCAGTCCTATGAGGGAGCAGTACTTC	CASSVISPMREQYF
TRBV19	TRBD2	NA	TRBJ2-1	14	TGTGCCAGTAGTCGTAGCGGGAGATTTCATGAGCAGTTCTTC	CASSRSGRFHEQFF
TRBV30	TRBD2	once	TRBJ2-1	16	TGTGCCTGGAGTGTAAAGGGCCGGCTAGCGGAAAATGAGCAGTTCTTC	CAWSVKGRLAENEQFF
TRBV7-2	NA	NA	TRBJ1-2	12	TGTGCCAGCAGCAAGGACAACTATGGCTACACCTTC	CASSKDNYGYTF
TRBV7-9	TRBD2	NA	TRBJ2-2	17	TGTGCCAGCAGCCCCGGACGGGGGGATGGGAACACCGGGGAGCTGTTTTTT	CASSPGRGDGNTGELFF
TRBV10-3	NA	NA	TRBJ1-1	13	TGTGCCATCGGTCCGGACGGAAACACTGAAGCTTTCTTT	CAIGPDGNTEAFF
TRBV7-9	TRBD1	NA	TRBJ2-7	16	TGTGCCAGCAGCTACGACTCCTGGGACAGGTCCTACGAGCAGTACTTC	CASSYDSWDRSYEQYF
TRBV7-9	TRBD2	NA	TRBJ2-3	16	TGTGCCAGCAGCTTCGTAGCGGGCACCTACACAGATACGCAGTATTTT	CASSFVAGTYTDTQYF
TRBV10-3	TRBD2	NA	TRBJ2-1	16	TGTGCCATCAGTCCCTCTAGCGGGACAAGATACAATGAGCAGTTCTTC	CAISPSSGTRYNEQFF
TRBV9	NA	NA	TRBJ2-3	15	TGTGCCAGCAGCGTAGACTTAATTAGGGCAGATACGCAGTATTTT	CASSVDLIRADTQYF
TRBV6-6	NA	NA	TRBJ1-2	14	TGTGCCAGCATTAATTTGGGGTTTAACTATGGCTACACCTTC	CASINLGFNYGYTF
TRBV9	NA	NA	TRBJ2-2	16	TGTGCCAGCACCTTGGCCCGGGGGCCGAGCACCGGGGAGCTGTTTTTT	CASTLARGPSTGELFF
TRBV20-1	NA	NA	TRBJ2-1	10	TGCAGTGCTAGAGAGGCGCAGCAGTTCTTC	CSAREAQQFF
TRBV6-5	NA	few	TRBJ1-6	16	TGTGCCAGCAGTTACTCTTGGGCGGATCTCTTTTCACCCCTCCACTTT	CASSYSWADLFSPLHF
TRBV9	NA	NA	TRBJ2-1	16	TGTGCCAGCAGCGTAACCGGGACCGACTCCTACAATGAGCAGTTCTTC	CASSVTGTDSYNEQFF
TRBV6-5	TRBD1	NA	TRBJ1-2	14	TGTGCCAGCCGGACGACAGGGTCTAACTATGGCTACACCTTC	CASRTTGSNYGYTF
TRBV4-1	NA	few	TRBJ1-5	14	TGCGCCAGCAGCCAAGTAAGTAGCAATCAGCCCCAGCATTTT	CASSQVSSNQPQHF
TRBV18	NA	NA	TRBJ2-7	12	TGTGCCAGCTCACCGACGGGGGGCTGGCAGTACTTC	CASSPTGGWQYF
TRBV30	NA	NA	TRBJ1-3	12	TGTGCCTGGAGTGTCATAAGGGCGAACATATATTTT	CAWSVIRANIYF
TRBV5-1	NA	NA	TRBJ2-2	13	TGCGCCAGCAGCTCGCAGACGGTCGGGGAGCTGTTTTTT	CASSSQTVGELFF
TRBV4-2	NA	NA	TRBJ2-1	15	TGTGCCAGCAGCCAGGAACTAGTTTTGCCCAATGAGCAGTTCTTC	CASSQELVLPNEQFF
TRBV18	NA	NA	TRBJ1-5	13	TGTGCCAGCTCAACACAAGGCGATCAGCCCCAGCATTTT	CASSTQGDQPQHF
TRBV6-5	NA	NA	TRBJ2-7	13	TGTGCCAGCAGACCCCCGGGGAGTTACGAGCAGTACTTC	CASRPPGSYEQYF
TRBV6-5	NA	NA	TRBJ2-1	13	TGTGCCAGCAGTTACTCGAAAGCGGGTGAGCAGTTCTTC	CASSYSKAGEQFF
TRBV5-1	NA	NA	TRBJ1-4	14	TGCGCCAGCAGCCCGGGGGACGGGTATGAAAAACTGTTTTTT	CASSPGDGYEKLFF
TRBV6-1	NA	NA	TRBJ1-6	12	TGTGCCAGCAACGCCTCGGAAAAACCCCTCCACTTT	CASNASEKPLHF
TRBV28	NA	NA	TRBJ1-1	13	TGTGCCACCATTCCCAGCGTGAACACTGAAGCTTTCTTT	CATIPSVNTEAFF
TRBV7-2	NA	NA	TRBJ2-1	12	TGTGCCAGCAGCTCCAGTATATATGAGCAGTTCTTC	CASSSSIYEQFF
TRBV18	NA	NA	TRBJ1-1	14	TGTGCCAGCTCACCCGGACTGATGAACACTGAAGCTTTCTTT	CASSPGLMNTEAFF
TRBV10-3	NA	NA	TRBJ1-4	13	TGTGCCATCAGCCTAAGACCGAATGAAAAACTGTTTTTT	CAISLRPNEKLFF
TRBV7-9	NA	NA	TRBJ2-1	19	TGTGCCAGCAGCTTGATCGGGACCCGACTGCCTATGTCCTACAATGAGCAGTTCTTC	CASSLIGTRLPMSYNEQFF
TRBV5-5	TRBD2	NA	TRBJ2-7	14	TGTGCCAGCAGCCCCACGGGGGGGCCCTACGAGCAGTACTTC	CASSPTGGPYEQYF
TRBV28	NA	NA	TRBJ2-3	16	TGTGCCAGCAGTTTGGCTGGGAGATTTTCCACAGATACGCAGTATTTT	CASSLAGRFSTDTQYF
TRBV2	TRBD2	NA	TRBJ2-3	15	TGTGCCAGCAGTTTCCTAGCGGGGGCGGGAGATACGCAGTATTTT	CASSFLAGAGDTQYF
TRBV18	TRBD2	NA	TRBJ2-1	15	TGTGCCAGCTCACCGACTAGCGGGAGTCTCGATGAGCAGTTCTTC	CASSPTSGSLDEQFF
TRBV18	TRBD2	NA	TRBJ2-1	16	TGTGCCAGCTCACGAGGGACTAGCGGATGGCGGAATGAGCAGTTCTTC	CASSRGTSGWRNEQFF